These 10 T cell receptor beta chains originate from one sample sequenced in a study of shared clonotypes between healthy human individuals. Assay: immunoSEQ multiplex PCR; the TCRdb copy retains only in-frame clones and omits some. The sample lists 2 million to 3 million clones, 93% occurring once. The specimen was naive CD4+ T cells from PBMCs. Subset noted: CD45RA+ positively selected. The receptors come from a man between 18 and 29 years old in good health. Some clones in this sample may be carry-over from other donors' samples.

The rearrangement joins TRBV28 to TRBJ2-7; 10 nucleotides agree with TRBD2. Germline-derived CDR1 and CDR2 are MDHEN and SYDVKM. V shed 10 bases and J 1 base; nucleotides not matched to a gene: 16. The CDR3 contains 17 residues. CDR3 sequence: CATLAGGLWRRSYEQYF. Written as DNA, the CDR3 is TGTGCCACCTTAGCGGGAGGCCTTTGGAGGAGATCCTACGAGCAGTACTTC.

The rearrangement links TRBV5-4 to TRBJ1-2; TRBD1 matches at 7 bases. Trimming at V came to 4 bases and at J to 7 bases, leaving 4 bases not matched to a gene. From germline, CDR1 is SGHNT and CDR2 YYREEE (reference sequence). This CDR3 has 12 residues. The CDR3 is CASSPDRVGYTF. The CDR3 coding sequence is TGTGCCAGCAGCCCCGACAGGGTTGGCTACACCTTC.

The V call is TRBV29-1, the J call TRBJ2-7, with 9 nucleotides matching TRBD1. Trimming at V came to 7 bases and at J to 6 bases, leaving 7 bases not matched to a gene. In germline, CDR1 is SQVTM, CDR2 ANQGSEA. CDR3 size: 12 residues. DNA of the CDR3: TGCAGCGGCAAACAGGGGGCAGGCGAGCAGTACTTC. Protein product: CSGKQGAGEQYF.

The chain uses TRBV7-2 and TRBJ1-4; D is unresolved. The germline V gene encodes CDR1 SGHTA and CDR2 FQGNSA. The V and J ends lost 0 bases and 8 bases respectively, with 10 bases between them. The CDR3 runs 14 residues. CDR3 DNA: TGTGCCAGCAGCTTAGCCGGGGTTGGCGAAAAACTGTTTTTT. It encodes CASSLAGVGEKLFF.

The chain carries TRBV18 and TRBJ1-1; 7 nucleotides align to TRBD1. Looked up from germline, CDR1 is KGHSH and CDR2 is LQKENI. V trimming: 5 bases; J trimming: 4 bases; junction bases outside the gene matches: 10. The CDR3 is 15 residues long. Here the CDR3 DNA reads TGTGCCAGCTCAGCAGAACAGGGGACGGGCACTGAAGCTTTCTTT. Protein: CASSAEQGTGTEAFF.

The chain links TRBV7-8 to TRBJ2-7; perhaps D is TRBD1 or TRBD2 (5 bases each). V was pared by 2 bases and J by 0 bases, with 17 bases between. Germline V gene sequence: CDR1 SGHVS, CDR2 FQNEAQ. This CDR3 comprises 17 residues. The CDR3 DNA reads as TGTGCCAGCAGCTTATGGGCCCTAGGGGACCGCTCCTACGAGCAGTACTTC. It yields the protein CASSLWALGDRSYEQYF.

This rearrangement joins TRBV14 to TRBJ1-3; D is undetermined. This CDR3 comprises 13 residues. Germline V gene data show CDR1 as SGHDN and CDR2 as FVKESK. V lost 8 bases and J 2 bases, leaving 10 bases between the germline ends. CDR3 in DNA: TGTGCCAGCCGCCTCGGTCCTGGAAACACCATATATTTT. Amino acids: CASRLGPGNTIYF.

This chain connects TRBV27 to TRBJ2-1; 7 nucleotides agree with TRBD2. Germline CDR1 and CDR2: MNHEY and SMNVEV (reference sequence). J was trimmed by 9 bases and V by 1 base; bases with no gene match: 18. This CDR3 has 18 residues. CDR3 in DNA: TGTGCCAGCAGTTTATTTAGCCCTGGGTGGCGGGAGAGGAGTGAGCAGTTCTTC. Its translation: CASSLFSPGWRERSEQFF.

This CDR3 reads CASSLTSGNWNEQFF. In nucleotides, the CDR3 is TGTGCCAGCAGCTTAACTAGCGGGAATTGGAATGAGCAGTTCTTC. This chain joins TRBV11-2 and TRBJ2-1; 10 bases map to TRBD2. CDR1 and CDR2 (germline): SGHAT, FQNNGV. The V gene end was trimmed by 2 bases and the J gene end by 7 bases; junction bases not matched to a gene: 5. The CDR3 extends over 15 amino acids.

The rearrangement joins TRBV27 to TRBJ1-4; D is ambiguous. Germline CDR1 and CDR2: MNHEY and SMNVEV (reference sequence). The CDR3 sequence is 13 residues long. The V end was cut by 3 bases, the J end by 3 bases, with 5 bases between. The CDR3 reads CASSFIPNEKLFF. CDR3 coding DNA: TGTGCCAGCAGTTTTATACCTAATGAAAAACTGTTTTTT.